This entry features one T cell receptor (beta chain) sequence. This sample is part of a study of patients and donors after allogeneic stem cell transplantation. Via MiXCR, TCRdb re-called the RT-PCR reads, giving one row per CDR3 protein. The repertoire holds some 160,000 distinct CDR3 sequences, with nearly 25% as singletons. V dropped 0 bases and J dropped 2 bases, with 10 bases sitting between them. Germline loops: CDR1 DFQATT, CDR2 SNEGSKA (reference sequence). This CDR3 is built from 14 residues. J is TRBJ1-1 and V is TRBV20-1; D is perhaps TRBD1 (5 bases). The material sequenced was blood, either unsorted or a sorted T cell fraction (not recorded which). The origin of this receptor is a human donor who was either an allogeneic HSCT recipient or a stem cell or donor lymphocyte infusion donor (not recorded which). It is not recorded whose cells these are; they may come from a transplant donor. The CDR3 DNA is TGCAGTGCTAGAGATCACAGGCCAAACACTGAAGCTTTCTTT. Its protein is CSARDHRPNTEAFF.